The TCR beta chain described here comes from a study of cytomegalovirus exposure and HLA in healthy donors. Broader study findings: Across donors, most TCRs were seen rarely, yet some public ones were widespread. In a later analysis, a missense DCLRE1C variant was linked to TCR beta V- and J-gene trimming. Cytomegalovirus association was assigned to approximately 160 TCR beta chains. In an earlier analysis, productive rearrangement rates for most beta V segments clustered near 90% or 30%.

Germline assignment: CDR1 MNHNY and CDR2 SVGAGI (reference sequence). The germline V and J ends were trimmed by 1 base and 0 bases, with 6 bases remaining between them. This CDR3 is 15 amino acids long. Primers for the PCR totalled 60 Vbeta and 13 Jbeta. Profiled with immunoSEQ multiplex PCR; TCRdb holds only in-frame clones, not every one. Listed are about 130,000 clones; about 2.3% falls within the top ten. As concerns this clone: Its antigen is undetermined.

The sequence derives from a man in his forties in good health and CMV-seronegative. The specimen sequenced was PBMCs. The V gene is TRBV6-6, the J gene TRBJ2-2; D uncertain. CDR3: CASSYYSSNTGELFF. CDR3 sequence (DNA): TGTGCCAGCAGTTACTACAGTTCGAACACCGGGGAGCTGTTTTTT.